This T cell receptor (beta chain) was captured in a study of blood T cell repertoires in COVID-19. As for the study in general: The United States, Italy and Spain were the sources of the acute and convalescent COVID-19 samples.

Residents of about two dozen US areas, aged about 18 to 95 years, made up the participants. Individuals in the exposed group had encountered a COVID-19 case within 2 weeks preceding study entry. Clones were read by immunoSEQ multiplex PCR, and TCRdb kept only the in-frame ones, dropping some. The sample shows about 260,000 clones, around 90% of them seen only once. CDR3 length: 14 amino acids. Germline-derived CDR1 and CDR2 are SGHAT and FQDESV (reference sequence). V lost 5 bases and J lost 4; bases outside the gene matches: 1. This chain uses TRBV11-1 with TRBJ2-3, with 12 positions matching TRBD1. The TCR originated in a man in his fifties or sixties who had been exposed to COVID-19. The sequencing sample was made of PBMCs or T cells enriched from blood (not recorded which). CDR3 coding DNA: TGTGCCAGCAGCGGGACAGGGGGCCCAGATACGCAGTATTTT. Translated, it gives CASSGTGGPDTQYF.